The rows below give T cell receptor beta chains drawn from one sample of a study of blood T cell repertoires in COVID-19. Some clones are missing from TCRdb's copy, which holds only in-frame ones; the method was immunoSEQ multiplex PCR. The table lists 40,000 or so clones, approximately 81% of them singletons. Sequenced material: peripheral blood. These receptors originate from a man aged 55 to 69 in a cohort sampled during active COVID-19. CDR3s include the opening cysteine and the closing phenylalanine or tryptophan. Each record gives: V gene, D gene, clone size, J gene, CDR3 length, CDR3 protein, CDR3 DNA. A D gene is named only where the DNA matches it firmly. Clone size is given for some rows only: seen once, a few or many times, or a class if the clone is expanded.

V gene: TRBV5-6
D gene: .
clone size: .
J gene: TRBJ2-3
CDR3 length: 13
CDR3 protein: CASSLASADTQYF
CDR3 DNA: TGTGCCAGCAGCTTGGCGTCGGCAGATACGCAGTATTTT

V gene: TRBV10-3
D gene: .
clone size: once
J gene: TRBJ2-7
CDR3 length: 15
CDR3 protein: CAISDADMSSYEQYF
CDR3 DNA: TGTGCCATCAGTGACGCGGACATGAGCTCCTACGAGCAGTACTTC

V gene: TRBV11-3
D gene: .
clone size: .
J gene: TRBJ2-5
CDR3 length: 15
CDR3 protein: CASSLESGVQETQYF
CDR3 DNA: TGTGCCAGCAGCTTAGAGTCGGGGGTTCAAGAGACCCAGTACTTC

V gene: TRBV6-2/TRBV6-3
D gene: .
clone size: .
J gene: TRBJ2-2
CDR3 length: 14
CDR3 protein: CASSYTGNTGELFF
CDR3 DNA: TGTGCCAGCAGTTACACAGGGAACACCGGGGAGCTGTTTTTT

V gene: TRBV11-1
D gene: .
clone size: .
J gene: TRBJ1-1
CDR3 length: 14
CDR3 protein: CASSPTMGRAEAFF
CDR3 DNA: TGTGCCAGCAGCCCTACGATGGGGAGGGCTGAAGCTTTCTTT

V gene: TRBV6-5
D gene: TRBD1
clone size: once
J gene: TRBJ1-2
CDR3 length: 13
CDR3 protein: CSVAGTATYGYTF
CDR3 DNA: TGTTCCGTTGCCGGGACAGCCACTTATGGCTACACCTTC

V gene: TRBV5-4
D gene: .
clone size: .
J gene: TRBJ2-3
CDR3 length: 17
CDR3 protein: CASSSVGLLTEKDTQYF
CDR3 DNA: TGTGCCAGCAGCTCCGTCGGTCTGTTAACAGAGAAAGATACGCAGTATTTT

V gene: TRBV2
D gene: .
clone size: .
J gene: TRBJ2-3
CDR3 length: 16
CDR3 protein: CASSMDSTLVTDTQYF
CDR3 DNA: TGTGCCAGCAGCATGGACAGTACTCTCGTCACAGATACGCAGTATTTT

V gene: TRBV28
D gene: .
clone size: .
J gene: TRBJ2-1
CDR3 length: 13
CDR3 protein: CASSIGLSFPPIF
CDR3 DNA: TGTGCCAGCAGTATAGGCCTTAGCTTTCCCCCTATCTTC

V gene: TRBV9
D gene: .
clone size: .
J gene: TRBJ1-2
CDR3 length: 14
CDR3 protein: CASSPRGGDYGYTF
CDR3 DNA: TGTGCCAGCAGCCCAAGAGGGGGAGACTATGGCTACACCTTC

V gene: TRBV5-1
D gene: TRBD1
clone size: .
J gene: TRBJ1-1
CDR3 length: 16
CDR3 protein: CASSLAGSGTGTEAFF
CDR3 DNA: TGCGCCAGCAGCTTGGCCGGGAGTGGGACAGGGACTGAAGCTTTCTTT

V gene: TRBV2
D gene: .
clone size: once
J gene: TRBJ1-6
CDR3 length: 14
CDR3 protein: CASSESDGGSPLHF
CDR3 DNA: TGTGCCAGCAGTGAAAGTGACGGGGGTTCACCCCTCCACTTT

V gene: TRBV13
D gene: .
clone size: .
J gene: TRBJ2-1
CDR3 length: 15
CDR3 protein: CASSLALQGSNEQFF
CDR3 DNA: TGTGCCAGCAGCTTAGCTCTGCAGGGGAGCAATGAGCAGTTCTTC

V gene: TRBV7-3
D gene: TRBD1
clone size: .
J gene: TRBJ2-1
CDR3 length: 15
CDR3 protein: CASSEPGQGANEQFF
CDR3 DNA: TGTGCCAGCAGCGAACCGGGACAGGGGGCGAATGAGCAGTTCTTC

V gene: TRBV9
D gene: TRBD2
clone size: .
J gene: TRBJ2-6
CDR3 length: 16
CDR3 protein: CASSPPGGAGANVLTF
CDR3 DNA: TGTGCCAGCAGCCCTCCCGGGGGGGCTGGGGCCAACGTCCTGACTTTC

V gene: TRBV10-3
D gene: TRBD2
clone size: .
J gene: TRBJ2-7
CDR3 length: 15
CDR3 protein: CAISPGGGGSYEQYF
CDR3 DNA: TGTGCCATCAGCCCCGGGGGGGGTGGCTCCTACGAGCAGTACTTC

V gene: TRBV6-5
D gene: .
clone size: .
J gene: TRBJ1-6
CDR3 length: 12
CDR3 protein: CASQGGNSPLHF
CDR3 DNA: TGTGCCAGCCAGGGCGGTAATTCACCCCTCCACTTT

V gene: TRBV30
D gene: TRBD2
clone size: .
J gene: TRBJ2-1
CDR3 length: 14
CDR3 protein: CAWSVWTSGNEQFF
CDR3 DNA: TGTGCCTGGAGCGTATGGACTAGCGGTAATGAGCAGTTCTTC

V gene: TRBV10-3
D gene: TRBD2
clone size: once
J gene: TRBJ2-5
CDR3 length: 15
CDR3 protein: CAISAHGGEKETQYF
CDR3 DNA: TGTGCCATCAGTGCACACGGGGGGGAGAAAGAGACCCAGTACTTC

V gene: TRBV5-1
D gene: TRBD1
clone size: .
J gene: TRBJ1-2
CDR3 length: 13
CDR3 protein: CASSSSQGYGYTF
CDR3 DNA: TGCGCCAGCAGCTCGTCACAGGGGTATGGCTACACCTTC

V gene: TRBV5-1
D gene: .
clone size: once
J gene: TRBJ2-3
CDR3 length: 17
CDR3 protein: CASSRRTAGSMADTQYF
CDR3 DNA: TGCGCCAGCAGCCGACGGACCGCGGGAAGTATGGCAGATACGCAGTATTTT

V gene: TRBV2
D gene: TRBD1
clone size: .
J gene: TRBJ2-7
CDR3 length: 15
CDR3 protein: CASSAPLDRAGEQYF
CDR3 DNA: TGTGCCAGCAGTGCCCCTTTGGACAGGGCTGGGGAGCAGTACTTC

V gene: TRBV30
D gene: .
clone size: .
J gene: TRBJ1-2
CDR3 length: 15
CDR3 protein: CAWSPTMGPRYGYTF
CDR3 DNA: TGTGCCTGGAGTCCAACAATGGGGCCAAGGTATGGCTACACCTTC

V gene: TRBV27
D gene: .
clone size: .
J gene: TRBJ1-6
CDR3 length: 14
CDR3 protein: CASSLDRVNSPLHF
CDR3 DNA: TGTGCCAGCAGTTTGGACAGAGTTAATTCACCCCTCCACTTT

V gene: TRBV5-1
D gene: TRBD1
clone size: .
J gene: TRBJ1-2
CDR3 length: 16
CDR3 protein: CASSLVGDSYNYGYTF
CDR3 DNA: TGCGCCAGCAGCTTGGTGGGGGACAGCTATAACTATGGCTACACCTTC

V gene: TRBV7-2
D gene: .
clone size: .
J gene: TRBJ1-2
CDR3 length: 13
CDR3 protein: CASSSGVGYGYTF
CDR3 DNA: TGTGCCAGCAGCTCAGGGGTGGGCTATGGCTACACCTTC

V gene: TRBV5-4
D gene: TRBD1
clone size: .
J gene: TRBJ2-2
CDR3 length: 14
CDR3 protein: CASLDRANTGELFF
CDR3 DNA: TGTGCCAGCCTGGACAGGGCGAACACCGGGGAGCTGTTTTTT

V gene: TRBV28
D gene: .
clone size: .
J gene: TRBJ1-1
CDR3 length: 14
CDR3 protein: CASSGRNPYTEAFF
CDR3 DNA: TGTGCCAGCAGCGGGAGAAACCCTTACACTGAAGCTTTCTTT

V gene: TRBV10-2
D gene: .
clone size: .
J gene: TRBJ1-1
CDR3 length: 16
CDR3 protein: CASSETHRPGGTEAFF
CDR3 DNA: TGCGCCAGCAGTGAGACACACCGACCGGGGGGGACTGAAGCTTTCTTT

V gene: TRBV19
D gene: TRBD2
clone size: .
J gene: TRBJ2-7
CDR3 length: 16
CDR3 protein: CASSIVLGGGSYEQYF
CDR3 DNA: TGTGCCAGTAGTATTGTCTTAGGCGGGGGCTCCTACGAGCAGTACTTC

V gene: TRBV27
D gene: .
clone size: .
J gene: TRBJ2-1
CDR3 length: 13
CDR3 protein: CASSFPGGPGQFF
CDR3 DNA: TGTGCCAGCAGTTTCCCGGGGGGCCCGGGGCAGTTCTTC

V gene: TRBV7-8
D gene: TRBD1
clone size: .
J gene: TRBJ2-7
CDR3 length: 14
CDR3 protein: CASSLSGQVGEQYF
CDR3 DNA: TGTGCCAGCTCCCTGAGTGGACAGGTCGGGGAGCAGTACTTC

V gene: TRBV7-8
D gene: TRBD1
clone size: .
J gene: TRBJ1-5
CDR3 length: 15
CDR3 protein: CASSNSQGAHQPQHF
CDR3 DNA: TGTGCCAGCAGCAACTCACAGGGGGCCCATCAGCCCCAGCATTTT

V gene: TRBV28
D gene: .
clone size: .
J gene: TRBJ1-6
CDR3 length: 16
CDR3 protein: CASSFGGGGNNSPLHF
CDR3 DNA: TGTGCCAGCAGCTTTGGAGGGGGGGGGAACAATTCACCCCTCCACTTT

V gene: TRBV27
D gene: .
clone size: few
J gene: TRBJ1-6
CDR3 length: 15
CDR3 protein: CASSLQVAYNSPLHF
CDR3 DNA: TGTGCCAGCAGTTTACAGGTGGCGTATAATTCACCCCTCCACTTT

V gene: TRBV30
D gene: .
clone size: .
J gene: TRBJ2-2
CDR3 length: 14
CDR3 protein: CAWSIARNTGELFF
CDR3 DNA: TGTGCCTGGAGTATAGCGAGGAACACCGGGGAGCTGTTTTTT

V gene: TRBV14
D gene: .
clone size: .
J gene: TRBJ1-2
CDR3 length: 14
CDR3 protein: CASSPLGGGGGYTF
CDR3 DNA: TGTGCCAGCAGCCCTCTTGGGGGGGGAGGCGGCTACACCTTC

V gene: TRBV19
D gene: TRBD1
clone size: few
J gene: TRBJ2-1
CDR3 length: 11
CDR3 protein: CASSIGDREFF
CDR3 DNA: TGTGCCAGTAGTATAGGGGACAGGGAATTCTTC

V gene: TRBV5-1
D gene: TRBD2
clone size: few
J gene: TRBJ2-1
CDR3 length: 16
CDR3 protein: CASSRSGLPSYNEQFF
CDR3 DNA: TGCGCCAGCAGCCGATCGGGACTACCCTCCTACAATGAGCAGTTCTTC

V gene: TRBV7-9
D gene: TRBD1
clone size: .
J gene: TRBJ1-1
CDR3 length: 15
CDR3 protein: CASSPAGTGNTEAFF
CDR3 DNA: TGTGCCAGCAGTCCGGCCGGGACAGGGAACACTGAAGCTTTCTTT

V gene: TRBV6-6
D gene: .
clone size: .
J gene: TRBJ1-2
CDR3 length: 12
CDR3 protein: CASNQQGNGYTF
CDR3 DNA: TGTGCCAGCAACCAACAGGGAAATGGCTACACCTTC

V gene: TRBV28
D gene: .
clone size: once
J gene: TRBJ1-2
CDR3 length: 13
CDR3 protein: CASNERGGNGYTF
CDR3 DNA: TGTGCCAGCAACGAAAGGGGCGGCAATGGCTACACCTTC

V gene: TRBV6-2/TRBV6-3
D gene: TRBD2
clone size: .
J gene: TRBJ2-7
CDR3 length: 14
CDR3 protein: CASSYTSGSYEQYF
CDR3 DNA: TGTGCCAGCAGTTACACTAGCGGGTCCTACGAGCAGTACTTC

V gene: TRBV6-1
D gene: .
clone size: .
J gene: TRBJ1-3
CDR3 length: 14
CDR3 protein: CASREAGAGNTIYF
CDR3 DNA: TGTGCCAGCAGGGAAGCGGGCGCTGGAAACACCATATATTTT